This is a list of T cell receptor beta chains from one sample in a study of T cells in Graves' hyperthyroidism and ophthalmopathy. TCRdb ran MiXCR on the multiplex PCR reads and lists one entry per CDR3 protein. This table has 300,000 to 450,000 distinct CDR3 sequences, about 13% appearing once. The specimen sequenced was blood. The receptor source for this set is a woman aged 18-35 years with Graves' hyperthyroidism. The CDR3 runs from the conserved cysteine through the conserved F or W. D genes are given only for firm matches. The size entry is marked missing in some rows and otherwise reads once, few, many or a size class.

TRBV18	TRBJ2-1	-	many	CASSPPASYGPYNEQFF	TGTGCCAGCTCACCGCCGGCCTCCTACGGCCCCTACAATGAGCAGTTCTTC
TRBV6-5	TRBJ1-5	-	-	CASSYTGSGQPQHF	TGTGCCAGCAGTTACACGGGGAGCGGACAGCCCCAGCATTTT
TRBV9	TRBJ2-7	-	-	CASSKSGVEQYF	TGTGCCAGCAGCAAATCAGGGGTAGAGCAGTACTTC
TRBV5-4	TRBJ2-1	-	-	CASSDASDNEQFF	TGTGCCAGCAGTGATGCGTCTGACAATGAGCAGTTCTTC
TRBV9	TRBJ2-1	TRBD2	-	CASSSRTSGYNLFF	TGTGCCAGCAGCTCCCGGACTAGCGGCTATAACCTGTTCTTC
TRBV20-1	TRBJ2-7	TRBD2	once	CSARLAGGAYEQYF	TGCAGTGCTAGACTAGCGGGGGGGGCCTACGAGCAGTACTTC
TRBV20-1	TRBJ2-7	-	many	CSAPADIDLMKQYF	TGCAGCGCCCCCGCAGACATCGACCTTATGAAGCAGTACTTC
TRBV12-3/TRBV12-4	TRBJ1-6	TRBD1	-	CASSPRGTGGSPLHF	TGTGCCAGCAGTCCTCGAGGGACAGGTGGTTCACCCCTCCACTTT
TRBV7-9	TRBJ2-2	TRBD2	once	CASSSPGGAGELFF	TGTGCCAGCAGCTCGCCGGGGGGGGCCGGGGAGCTGTTTTTT
TRBV10-3	TRBJ1-5	TRBD1	many	CAISELGQGIGKPQHF	TGTGCCATCAGTGAGCTGGGACAGGGGATCGGGAAGCCCCAGCATTTT
TRBV5-5	TRBJ1-3	-	-	CASSRTVASGNTIYF	TGTGCCAGCAGCCGAACAGTGGCCTCTGGAAACACCATATATTTT
TRBV5-5	TRBJ2-7	TRBD1	many	CASRDRGSSYEQYF	TGTGCCAGCAGGGACAGGGGGTCATCCTACGAGCAGTACTTC
TRBV12-3/TRBV12-4	TRBJ1-4	-	few	CASSFHSTNEKLFF	TGTGCCAGCAGTTTCCACAGCACTAATGAAAAACTGTTTTTT
TRBV30	TRBJ1-1	-	-	CAWSPEGEAFF	TGTGCCTGGAGCCCCGAGGGTGAAGCTTTCTTT
TRBV2	TRBJ1-5	TRBD1	many	CASRGTGGASYSNQPQHF	TGTGCCAGCAGAGGGACAGGGGGCGCGAGCTATAGCAATCAGCCCCAGCATTTT
TRBV12-3/TRBV12-4	TRBJ1-4	-	many	CASSFQQGREKLFF	TGTGCCAGCAGTTTTCAGCAGGGAAGGGAAAAACTGTTTTTT
TRBV18	TRBJ1-1	-	many	CASSLSENTEAFF	TGTGCCAGCTCACTATCAGAGAACACTGAAGCTTTCTTT
TRBV2	TRBJ2-3	TRBD2	many	CAIHRTSEDTQYF	TGTGCCATCCATCGGACTAGCGAGGATACGCAGTATTTT
TRBV6-1	TRBJ1-6	TRBD1	-	CASRLGQFNSPLHF	TGTGCCAGCAGACTGGGACAGTTTAATTCACCCCTCCACTTT
TRBV3-1	TRBJ2-7	TRBD2	many	CASSQGGLAGESYEQYF	TGTGCCAGCAGCCAAGGAGGACTAGCGGGAGAATCCTACGAGCAGTACTTC
TRBV7-2	TRBJ1-5	-	many	CASSLLMDSNQPQHF	TGTGCCAGCAGCTTATTGATGGATAGCAATCAGCCCCAGCATTTT
TRBV12-3/TRBV12-4	TRBJ2-3	-	many	CASRPGSGETDTQYF	TGTGCCAGCAGGCCCGGGTCGGGGGAGACAGATACGCAGTATTTT
TRBV20-1	TRBJ2-7	-	many	CSARDPSRSEQYF	TGCAGTGCTAGAGATCCTAGTCGCAGCGAGCAGTACTTC
TRBV9	TRBJ2-6	TRBD1	-	CASSRRTGLSGANVLTF	TGTGCCAGCAGCCGGCGGACAGGGCTGTCTGGGGCCAACGTCCTGACTTTC
TRBV6-2/TRBV6-3	TRBJ1-1	TRBD1	many	CASSDGQGLNTEAFF	TGTGCCAGCAGTGACGGACAGGGATTGAACACTGAAGCTTTCTTT
TRBV20-1	TRBJ2-1	TRBD2	many	CSARGFGAGTRSYNEQFF	TGCAGTGCTAGAGGCTTTGGGGCCGGGACTAGGTCCTACAATGAGCAGTTCTTC
TRBV7-9	TRBJ2-2	-	many	CASSLAGAGGELFF	TGTGCCAGCAGCTTAGCGGGAGCCGGCGGGGAGCTGTTTTTT
TRBV7-2	TRBJ1-2	TRBD1	many	CASSARTGDLGGYTF	TGTGCCAGCAGCGCGCGAACAGGGGACTTGGGCGGCTACACCTTC
TRBV27	TRBJ1-2	-	few	CASTSKGTRGYTF	TGTGCCAGCACCTCTAAAGGGACTCGCGGCTACACCTTC
TRBV11-3	TRBJ2-7	-	many	CASSTSTGYEQYF	TGTGCCAGCAGCACCTCGACGGGCTACGAGCAGTACTTC
TRBV27	TRBJ1-5	TRBD1	many	CASSFFGQGGNQPQHF	TGTGCCAGCAGTTTCTTCGGACAGGGAGGGAATCAGCCCCAGCATTTT
TRBV6-1	TRBJ2-3	-	many	CASSERGTGTDTQYF	TGTGCCAGCAGTGAGCGAGGGACTGGCACAGATACGCAGTATTTT
TRBV7-9	TRBJ1-3	-	many	CASILGAQGVWNTIYF	TGTGCCAGCATCCTAGGGGCACAGGGTGTATGGAACACCATATATTTT
TRBV7-6	TRBJ2-4	-	-	CASSLEGSTGVAKNIQYF	TGTGCCAGCAGCTTAGAAGGCTCAACAGGAGTAGCCAAAAACATTCAGTACTTC
TRBV7-9	TRBJ1-5	-	few	CASSLADQPQHF	TGTGCCAGCAGCTTAGCCGATCAGCCCCAGCATTTT
TRBV14	TRBJ2-1	TRBD2	-	CASSQLFGASGTGEQFF	TGTGCCAGCAGCCAATTATTTGGGGCTAGCGGGACCGGAGAGCAGTTCTTC
TRBV4-1	TRBJ2-3	TRBD2	many	CASSSGLAGADTQYF	TGCGCCAGCAGCTCGGGACTAGCGGGGGCCGATACGCAGTATTTT
TRBV5-1	TRBJ1-1	-	many	CASSLVGSPYLNTEAFF	TGCGCCAGCAGCTTGGTTGGCAGTCCCTACTTGAACACTGAAGCTTTCTTT
TRBV27	TRBJ2-5	-	many	CASSSSGETQYF	TGTGCCAGCAGCTCGTCCGGGGAGACCCAGTACTTC
TRBV20-1	TRBJ2-7	-	many	CSARDVGAVSYEQYF	TGCAGTGCTAGAGATGTCGGGGCAGTTTCCTACGAGCAGTACTTC
TRBV4-2	TRBJ2-2	-	-	CASSQDWGRGSTGELFF	TGTGCCAGCAGCCAAGATTGGGGCAGGGGAAGCACCGGGGAGCTGTTTTTT
TRBV11-2	TRBJ1-2	-	many	CASTASVGGYTF	TGTGCCAGCACCGCAAGCGTCGGCGGCTACACCTTC
TRBV7-2	TRBJ2-1	-	many	CASSFLGGGPNNEQFF	TGTGCCAGCAGCTTCCTCGGGGGAGGCCCGAACAATGAGCAGTTCTTC
TRBV27	TRBJ2-7	TRBD2	-	CASSLYGGRSYEQYF	TGTGCCAGCAGTTTATACGGCGGGAGGTCCTACGAGCAGTACTTC
TRBV20-1	TRBJ2-2	TRBD2	few	CSAETSGVGTGELFF	TGCAGTGCTGAGACTAGCGGGGTAGGGACCGGGGAGCTGTTTTTT